This entry lists 25 T cell receptor beta chains sequenced from one sample in a study of post-analysis software for immune sequencing data. Study-wide results and caveats: TRBV segments more frequent in patients than in controls numbered five and included TRBV5-6, TRBV5-1 and TRBV20-1.

TCR beta libraries were prepared from cDNA with unique molecular identifiers. TCRdb called the PCR reads again in MiXCR, with one record for every CDR3 protein. Of approximately 690,000 distinct CDR3 sequences in the sample, approximately 60% were seen once. These receptors' targets are unknown. Input material: blood. The receptors were sampled from a girl aged 2 to 9 with multiple sclerosis.

This clonotype turned up a few times. The genes are TRBV27 and TRBJ1-6; D unresolved. Germline V gene sequence: CDR1 MNHEY, CDR2 SMNVEV (reference sequence). With 2 bases removed from V and 6 bases from J, the gap between germline ends came to 14 bases. This CDR3 comprises 16 residues. The CDR3 spells CASSLQPSAFNSPLHF. CDR3 sequence (DNA): TGTGCCAGCAGTTTACAGCCCAGCGCGTTTAATTCACCCCTCCACTTT.

The chain has TRBV12-3 or TRBV12-4 and TRBJ1-6, with D possibly being TRBD1 (5 bases). V shed 8 bases and J shed 5 bases, with 10 bases lying between them. The CDR3 loop spans 13 amino acids. The CDR3 region is CASGAGNNSPLHF. CDR3 DNA: TGTGCCAGCGGGGCAGGGAATAATTCACCCCTCCACTTT.

V usage is TRBV10-3 and J usage is TRBJ1-2, with D perhaps TRBD1 (5 bases). Germline V gene lookup returns CDR1 ENHRY and CDR2 SYGVKD. Trimming left V 11 bases short and J 4 bases short, with 17 bases between. CDR3 length: 13 amino acids. The CDR3 region has the DNA TGTGCCGTTCGGGGGGAGAGGAGCTATGGCTACACCTTC. It codes for CAVRGERSYGYTF.

V and J are TRBV5-1 and TRBJ2-1, with 9 bases fitting TRBD1. This CDR3 is 14 amino acids long. V lost 4 bases, J lost 8 bases, and 7 bases stayed unmatched. CDR1 and CDR2 (germline): SGHRS, YFSETQ. CDR3 sequence: CASSRGQGADEQFF. CDR3 DNA: TGCGCCAGCAGCCGGGGACAGGGTGCCGATGAGCAGTTCTTC. Variable domain in full (rest from reference TRBV5-1 and TRBJ2-1): KAGVTQTPRYLIKTRGQQVTLSCSPISGHRSVSWYQQTPGQGLQFLFEYFSETQRNKGNFPGRFSGRQFSNSRSEMNVSTLELGDSALYLCASSRGQGADEQFFGPGTRLTVL.

The genes are TRBV20-1 and TRBJ2-7, with unresolved D. Germline V lookup: CDR1 DFQATT, CDR2 SNEGSKA (reference sequence). This CDR3 spans 14 amino acids. Trimming took 5 bases from V and 0 from J, leaving 14 bases between them. CDR3 nucleotides: TGCAGTGCTGCCGACGGCGAATCCTCCTACGAGCAGTACTTC. It codes for CSAADGESSYEQYF.

J is TRBJ2-5 and V is TRBV6-2 or TRBV6-3; 10 bases are a match to TRBD1. V was pared by 6 bases and J by 5 bases, with 9 bases of the junction left unmatched. CDR1 and CDR2 from the germline V gene are MNHEY and SVGEGT. CDR3 length equals 15 residues. As DNA, the CDR3 is TGTGCCAGCAGCTCCGGGACAGGGGAGGTGGAGACCCAGTACTTC. It is translated as CASSSGTGEVETQYF.

V is TRBV5-1 and J is TRBJ2-1; TRBD2 agrees at 10 bases. The germline V gene encodes CDR1 SGHRS and CDR2 YFSETQ. J was trimmed by 3 bases and V by 3 bases; bases with no gene match: 3. The CDR3 sequence is 15 residues long. The CDR3 here is CASSWIAGGYNEQFF. The CDR3 DNA reads TGCGCCAGCAGCTGGATAGCGGGGGGCTACAATGAGCAGTTCTTC.

This clonotype was seen only a few times. The chain links TRBV10-3 to TRBJ2-5, with TRBD1 identical over 8 bases. Trimming at V came to 6 bases and at J to 7 bases, leaving 13 bases not matched to a gene. CDR1 ENHRY and CDR2 SYGVKD come from the germline V gene. The CDR3 spans 15 residues. The CDR3 reads CAISRSTGEPGTQYF. The CDR3 bases are TGTGCCATCAGCCGGTCGACAGGGGAGCCCGGGACCCAGTACTTC.

The chain combines TRBV4-2 with TRBJ1-2; 8 positions agree with TRBD1. CDR3 length equals 17 residues. The V segment lost 3 bases and the J segment 8 bases; nucleotides outside the gene matches: 17. The germline V gene encodes CDR1 LGHNA and CDR2 YNFKEQ. The chain's CDR3 is CASSHVTRGQGAQGYTF. DNA of the CDR3: TGTGCCAGCAGCCATGTAACACGAGGGCAGGGGGCGCAGGGCTACACCTTC.

V usage is TRBV5-1 and J usage is TRBJ2-5; 10 bases align to TRBD1. CDR1 SGHRS and CDR2 YFSETQ come from the germline V gene. The ends lost 4 bases at V and 2 bases at J; junction bases unmatched: 5. The CDR3 is 15 residues long. Here the CDR3 DNA reads TGCGCCAGCAGCACGGGACAGGGGTGGCAAGAGACCCAGTACTTC. Protein sequence: CASSTGQGWQETQYF.

This rearrangement joins TRBV6-5 to TRBJ1-2, with 10 bases matching TRBD1. Germline V CDR1 and CDR2: MNHEY, SVGAGI. J gave up 8 bases and V 2 bases, and 8 bases lay outside the gene matches. This CDR3 has 15 amino acids. CDR3 residues: CASSYRTGTGDGYTF. CDR3 bases: TGTGCCAGCAGTTACAGGACCGGGACAGGGGACGGCTACACCTTC.

The V and J genes are TRBV7-9 and TRBJ2-5; perhaps TRBD1 as D (6 bases). The better agreement between TRBJ2-7 and the DNA end casts doubt on the J call. This CDR3 is 13 amino acids long. The germline V gene encodes CDR1 SEHNR and CDR2 FQNEAQ (reference sequence). DNA of the CDR3: TGTGCCAGCAGCTGGGACAAAGCCTACGAGCAGTACTTC. Translation gives CASSWDKAYEQYF.

The chain recombines TRBV2 with TRBJ2-1, with D tentatively TRBD1 or TRBD2 (6 bases each). The V gene's germline CDR1 is SNHLY and CDR2 FYNNEI. V lost 6 bases and J 7 bases, leaving 16 bases between the germline ends. CDR3 size: 14 residues. CDR3 residues: CASREQGGVNEQFF. The CDR3 DNA sequence: TGTGCCAGCAGGGAACAGGGAGGAGTGAATGAGCAGTTCTTC.

This clonotype was observed a handful of times. The J gene is TRBJ2-1, the V gene TRBV5-1; maybe TRBD1 (5 bases). Trimming removed 1 base from V and 6 bases from J, with 8 bases in between. The germline CDR1 and CDR2 sequences are SGHRS and YFSETQ. CDR3 length equals 13 residues. This CDR3 reads CASSLKGLNEQFF. The DNA for the CDR3 is TGCGCCAGCAGCTTGAAGGGGCTCAATGAGCAGTTCTTC.

The chain is built from TRBV27 and TRBJ1-2; 7 bases fit TRBD1. The CDR3 has 17 amino acids. Germline loops: CDR1 MNHEY, CDR2 SMNVEV (reference sequence). V trimming: 5 bases; J trimming: 0 bases; junction bases outside the gene matches: 12. CDR3 DNA: TGTGCCAGCAGTCCCCTTGCGGGACAGTTAGCTAACTATGGCTACACCTTC. Translating gives CASSPLAGQLANYGYTF.

This clonotype was counted a few times. The rearrangement joins TRBV7-2 to TRBJ2-5, with D perhaps matching TRBD1 (5 bases). The ends were cut back, 5 bases at V and 3 bases at J, with 10 bases in the middle. The CDR3 is made up of 13 amino acids. In germline, CDR1 is SGHTA, CDR2 FQGNSA. CDR3 sequence: CASSLTVKETQYF. CDR3 nucleotides: TGTGCCAGCAGCCTGACAGTTAAAGAGACCCAGTACTTC.

The genes are TRBV7-8 and TRBJ1-5, with unresolved D. The CDR3 runs to 16 residues. V lost 3 bases, J lost 0 bases, and 12 bases lay in between. CDR1 SGHVS and CDR2 FQNEAQ come from the germline V gene. This CDR3 reads CASSFSGRDSNQPQHF. The DNA for the CDR3 is TGTGCCAGCAGCTTTTCCGGACGGGATAGCAATCAGCCCCAGCATTTT.

This clonotype was detected once. The V call is TRBV29-1, the J call TRBJ2-4, with TRBD1 identical over 10 bases. The V segment lost 0 bases and the J segment 4 bases; nucleotides outside the gene matches: 3. The CDR3 loop spans 15 amino acids. Germline V gene sequence: CDR1 SQVTM, CDR2 ANQGSEA. Here the CDR3 DNA reads TGCAGCGTTGAAGATCTGGGACAGGGGAAAAACATTCAGTACTTC. Its translation is CSVEDLGQGKNIQYF. Filled out from reference TRBV29-1 and TRBJ2-4, the complete variable domain reads SAVISQKPSRDICQRGTSLTIQCQVDSQVTMMFWYRQQPGQSLTLIATANQGSEATYESGFVIDKFPISRPNLTFSTLTVSNMSPEDSSIYLCSVEDLGQGKNIQYFGAGTRLSVL.

The chain links TRBV10-3 to TRBJ1-2; 9 bases fit TRBD1. This CDR3 is built from 15 residues. V lost 0 bases to trimming and J lost 4 bases; unmatched junction nucleotides: 3. CDR1 is ENHRY, CDR2 SYGVKD, per germline. This CDR3 is CAISESPGQGYGYTF. The CDR3, as DNA: TGTGCCATCAGTGAGTCGCCGGGACAGGGCTATGGCTACACCTTC.

The rearrangement uses TRBV7-9 and TRBJ1-5; no clear D gene. The CDR3 extends over 13 amino acids. From germline, CDR1 is SEHNR and CDR2 FQNEAQ (reference sequence). Trimming took 2 bases from V and 5 from J, leaving 7 bases between them. CDR3: CASSLRMDQPQHF. The DNA of the CDR3 is TGTGCCAGCAGCTTACGGATGGATCAGCCCCAGCATTTT.

V gene TRBV2 combines with J gene TRBJ2-6, with D possibly being TRBD1 or TRBD2 (5 bases each). From germline, CDR1 is SNHLY and CDR2 FYNNEI. The CDR3 consists of 18 residues. Trimming left V 4 bases short and J 0 bases short, with 16 bases between. Here the CDR3 DNA reads TGTGCCAGCAGTGTCCTAGCAGGGTTTTACTCTGGGGCCAACGTCCTGACTTTC. Translated, it gives CASSVLAGFYSGANVLTF.

In its sample, this clonotype was seen a few times. The V gene is TRBV7-9, the J gene TRBJ1-1, with D possibly being TRBD1 (5 bases). V lost 2 bases and J 9 bases, leaving 16 bases between the germline ends. CDR1 and CDR2 (germline): SEHNR, FQNEAQ (reference sequence). The CDR3 spans 14 residues. The CDR3 DNA reads as TGTGCCAGCAGCTTACCCGGGGCCTGGCGTCAAGCTTTCTTT. Translation: CASSLPGAWRQAFF. Full variable domain (remainder filled in from reference TRBV7-9 and TRBJ1-1): DTGVSQNPRHKITKRGQNVTFRCDPISEHNRLYWYRQTLGQGPEFLTYFQNEAQLEKSRLLSDRFSAERPKGSFSTLEIQRTEQGDSAMYLCASSLPGAWRQAFFGQGTRLTVV.

The rearrangement joins TRBV6-5 to TRBJ2-5, with 9 bases fitting TRBD2. The J call may be wrong; the DNA end is better matched by TRBJ2-7. CDR1 is MNHEY and CDR2 is SVGAGI in the germline V gene. The CDR3 has 13 amino acids. The CDR3 DNA follows: TGTGCCAGCGGCCCGGGACTAGCTAGCGAGCAGTACTTC. This codes for CASGPGLASEQYF.

The chain couples TRBV24-1 to TRBJ2-1; D unresolved. There are 13 residues in the CDR3. Per germline, CDR1 KGHDR and CDR2 SFDVKD. Between the trimmed V and J ends, which lost 5 bases and 6 bases, there was a span of 10 bases. The chain's CDR3 is CATSVGTGNEQFF. Here the CDR3 DNA reads TGTGCCACCAGTGTGGGTACGGGCAATGAGCAGTTCTTC.

The V call is TRBV11-2, the J call TRBJ2-7, with unresolved D. The germline V gene encodes CDR1 SGHAT and CDR2 FQNNGV. Trimming removed 5 bases at V and 3 bases at J, with 14 bases between. The CDR3 covers 14 residues. In DNA form, the CDR3 reads TGTGCCAGCAGCCCTACCGTGGGAAACTACGAGCAGTACTTC. Translation: CASSPTVGNYEQYF.